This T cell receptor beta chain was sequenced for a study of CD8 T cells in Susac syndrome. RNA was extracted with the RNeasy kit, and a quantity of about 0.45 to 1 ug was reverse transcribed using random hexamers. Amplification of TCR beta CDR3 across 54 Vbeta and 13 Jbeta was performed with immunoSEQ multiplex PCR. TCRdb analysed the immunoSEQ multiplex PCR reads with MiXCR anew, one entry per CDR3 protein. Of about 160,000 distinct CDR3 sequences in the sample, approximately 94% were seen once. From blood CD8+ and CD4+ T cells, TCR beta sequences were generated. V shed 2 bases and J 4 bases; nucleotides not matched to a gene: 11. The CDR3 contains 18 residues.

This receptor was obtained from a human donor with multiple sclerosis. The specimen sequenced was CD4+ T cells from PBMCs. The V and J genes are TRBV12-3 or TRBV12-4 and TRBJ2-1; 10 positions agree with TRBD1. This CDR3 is CASSLTPRDRGIYNEQFF. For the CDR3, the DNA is TGTGCCAGCAGTTTAACCCCTAGGGACAGGGGAATTTACAATGAGCAGTTCTTC.